Below, 29 T cell receptor beta chains from the same sample are listed, as sequenced in a study of blood T cell repertoires in COVID-19. Here immunoSEQ multiplex PCR was the method, and the copy in TCRdb shows in-frame clones only, minus some. The table shows a few hundred thousand clones, with 80% to 90% occurring only once. Sequencing was done on a sample of peripheral blood. These receptors originate from a man in his forties with acute or convalescent COVID-19.

This clone was counted a single time. J is TRBJ1-5 and V is TRBV19; D unclear. CDR1 is LNHDA and CDR2 is SQIVND in the germline V gene (reference sequence). The CDR3 loop spans 14 amino acids. V was cut by 3 bases and J by 5 bases, with 11 bases left in between. The CDR3, as DNA: TGTGCCAGTAGTATCCTCGGTTCCGATCAGCCCCAGCATTTT. It codes for CASSILGSDQPQHF.

This clone was detected only a few times. This chain uses TRBV28 with TRBJ2-1; 8 positions match TRBD2. The CDR3 contains 17 residues. V gave up 8 bases and J gave up 3 bases; unmatched junction bases: 15. The germline V gene encodes CDR1 MDHEN and CDR2 SYDVKM. The DNA for the CDR3 is TGTGCCAGCCTTAAGCCCCCTTGGCGGGGGGACTACAATGAGCAGTTCTTC. It encodes CASLKPPWRGDYNEQFF.

The chain joins TRBV7-3 to TRBJ1-2, with TRBD1 as a possible D gene (5 bases). CDR3 length: 16 amino acids. Germline lookup yields CDR1 SGHTA and CDR2 FQGTGA. V was cut by 5 bases and J by 3 bases, with 19 bases left in between. CDR3 residues: CASSPSPTGTYYGYTF. The DNA for the CDR3 is TGTGCCAGCAGCCCCTCCCCCACCGGGACTTACTATGGCTACACCTTC.

J is TRBJ2-7 and V is TRBV30, with 7 bases fitting TRBD1. Unmatched junction bases numbered 12, after V lost 3 bases and J lost 7 bases. The CDR3 has 14 residues. Germline CDR1 and CDR2: GTSNPN and SVGIG (reference sequence). The CDR3 DNA is TGTGCCTGGAGAATTAAGGGGGCTAGAGGGGAGCAGTACTTC. Its translation: CAWRIKGARGEQYF.

In this sample, this clone turned up once. This chain uses TRBV6-5 with TRBJ1-3; D may be TRBD1 (5 bases). V lost 6 bases and J 0 bases, leaving 12 bases between the germline ends. Germline CDR1 and CDR2: MNHEY and SVGAGI. The CDR3 has 15 amino acids. The CDR3 DNA is TGTGCCAGCAGCCGCCCAGGGTACTCTGGAAACACCATATATTTT. Residues: CASSRPGYSGNTIYF.

This clone was seen a single time. The rearrangement uses TRBV10-3 and TRBJ2-3, with 16 bases matching TRBD2. V dropped 6 bases and J dropped 0; count of bases not matched to a gene: 9. Germline V lookup: CDR1 ENHRY, CDR2 SYGVKD. The CDR3 length is 19 residues. The CDR3 spells CAIRKGLAGGGGSTDTQYF. In DNA form, the CDR3 reads TGTGCCATCAGGAAGGGACTAGCGGGGGGGGGAGGAAGCACAGATACGCAGTATTTT.

This chain connects TRBV5-1 to TRBJ2-7; D might be TRBD1 (6 bases). The CDR3 is 13 amino acids. Germline V lookup: CDR1 SGHRS, CDR2 YFSETQ. V was trimmed by 3 bases and J by 4 bases, leaving 11 bases between them. DNA of the CDR3: TGCGCCAGCAGCTGGGGGCAATCGTACGAGCAGTACTTC. Its protein product is CASSWGQSYEQYF.

The chain has TRBV9 and TRBJ1-5; 7 nucleotides agree with TRBD1. The CDR3 has 16 residues. Germline lookup yields CDR1 SGDLS and CDR2 YYNGEE. V was clipped by 0 bases and J by 6 bases; unmatched bases: 9. The CDR3 region is CASSVEPTGDCQPQHF. DNA for the CDR3: TGTGCCAGCAGCGTAGAGCCAACAGGGGATTGTCAGCCCCAGCATTTT.

This clone was seen once. The CDR3 nucleotides are TGTGCCAGCAGCAAGGGGCCGGGACAGGGGCCCACAACTAATGAAAAACTGTTTTTT. Translation gives CASSKGPGQGPTTNEKLFF. The chain employs TRBV5-4 and TRBJ1-4; the match to TRBD1 covers 10 bases. The ends lost 4 bases at V and 0 bases at J; junction bases unmatched: 12. The CDR3 contains 19 residues. CDR1 and CDR2 from the germline V gene are SGHNT and YYREEE (reference sequence).

V usage is TRBV12-5 and J usage is TRBJ2-1, with a possible D match to TRBD2 (5 bases). Per germline, CDR1 LGHNT and CDR2 FRNRAP. The V end was cut by 3 bases, the J end by 8 bases, with 20 bases between. The CDR3 totals 16 residues. CDR3 coding DNA: TGTGCTAGTGGTTTTCCTTTGTTCGGAGGTGGAGATGAGCAGTTCTTC. Its protein product is CASGFPLFGGGDEQFF.

The chain recombines TRBV28 with TRBJ2-1; D is possibly TRBD2 (5 bases). Per germline, CDR1 MDHEN and CDR2 SYDVKM. CDR3 length: 11 amino acids. V gave up 3 bases and J gave up 12 bases, with 9 bases separating them. The CDR3 DNA reads TGTGCCAGCAGTTTGGTAAGCGGGCAGTTCTTC. As protein: CASSLVSGQFF.

J is TRBJ2-7 and V is TRBV6-5; TRBD2 is a possible D gene (6 bases). Deletions cut 8 bases from V and 4 bases from J, with 12 bases between. The CDR3 loop spans 12 amino acids. Germline V lookup: CDR1 MNHEY, CDR2 SVGAGI. CDR3 sequence: CASRGERYEQYF. The CDR3 nucleotides read TGTGCCAGCCGCGGGGAGAGATACGAGCAGTACTTC.

The V gene is TRBV10-3, the J gene TRBJ1-2; 8 positions agree with TRBD1. V lost 3 bases and J lost 8; bases outside the gene matches: 17. CDR1 ENHRY and CDR2 SYGVKD come from the germline V gene. The CDR3 covers 17 residues. CDR3 bases: TGTGCCATCAGTGACCCTCGAGACCCCGGGACAGGCGAGGGCTACACCTTC. Translated, it gives CAISDPRDPGTGEGYTF.

The V call is TRBV9, the J call TRBJ2-3; D possibly corresponds to TRBD1 (6 bases). The V end was cut by 7 bases, the J end by 4 bases, with 16 bases between. Germline CDR1 SGDLS, CDR2 YYNGEE. CDR3 length: 14 residues. CDR3 DNA: TGTGCCAGCGCCCCCAGGGGTGGGGCAGATACGCAGTATTTT. It is translated as CASAPRGGADTQYF.

This clone was observed once. J is TRBJ1-5 and V is TRBV19, with 7 nucleotides matching TRBD1. The V gene end was trimmed by 3 bases and the J gene end by 3 bases; junction bases not matched to a gene: 2. The CDR3 runs 14 residues. Per the germline V gene, CDR1 is LNHDA and CDR2 is SQIVND (reference sequence). In nucleotides, the CDR3 is TGTGCCAGTAGTATGGGGACAGACAATCAGCCCCAGCATTTT. Its translation is CASSMGTDNQPQHF.

The rearrangement links TRBV7-3 to TRBJ2-5; 8 positions match TRBD2. V shed 0 bases, J shed 4 bases, and the junction held 4 bases outside the gene matches. Germline CDR1 is SGHTA and CDR2 is FQGTGA. This CDR3 has 15 amino acids. CDR3 protein: CASSLTGTSRETQYF. Here the CDR3 DNA reads TGTGCCAGCAGCTTAACAGGGACTAGTCGAGAGACCCAGTACTTC.

This chain connects TRBV7-6 to TRBJ2-1; the D gene is possibly TRBD2 (5 bases). There are 15 residues in the CDR3. V gave up 5 bases and J gave up 0 bases, with 11 bases separating them. Germline values: CDR1 SGHVS, CDR2 FNYEAQ. DNA for the CDR3: TGTGCCAGCAGCCGGAGCGGACTCTCCTACAATGAGCAGTTCTTC. This encodes CASSRSGLSYNEQFF.

The chain has TRBV28 and TRBJ2-1, with 13 bases matching TRBD2. Per germline, CDR1 MDHEN and CDR2 SYDVKM. This CDR3 comprises 19 residues. The ends lost 1 base at V and 0 bases at J; junction bases unmatched: 6. CDR3 DNA sequence: TGTGCCAGCAGTTTATTTGGACTAGCGGGGGCTTCCTCCTACAATGAGCAGTTCTTC. This sequence encodes CASSLFGLAGASSYNEQFF.

This clone was counted a single time. The chain recombines TRBV30 with TRBJ1-1; 8 nucleotides agree with TRBD1. This CDR3 spans 13 amino acids. Germline trimming cut 1 base from V and 5 bases from J; bases unmatched to any gene: 3. Per the germline V gene, CDR1 is GTSNPN and CDR2 is SVGIG (reference sequence). CDR3 protein: CAWSAQGATEAFF. Written as DNA, the CDR3 is TGTGCCTGGAGTGCTCAGGGGGCGACTGAAGCTTTCTTT.

About this clone: Because the CDR3 is missing its conserved closing phenylalanine or tryptophan, this is likely a read error. Because the CDR3's place on the DNA is in doubt, the DNA is left out and the CDR3 is given as listed by TCRdb. This rearrangement joins TRBV6-6 to TRBJ1-2. The CDR3 region is 10 residues in length, termini included. Germline V gene data show CDR1 as MNHNY and CDR2 as SVGAGI (reference sequence). CDR3 region: CASSWGGIRV.

This clone has only one observation. This sequence joins TRBV4-2 and TRBJ1-2; a weak D match, TRBD1 (6 bases). Trimming left V 6 bases short and J 12 bases short, with 17 bases between. The germline CDR1 and CDR2 sequences are LGHNA and YNFKEQ. The CDR3 consists of 12 residues. This CDR3 is CASSGGGDRNTF. CDR3 sequence (DNA): TGTGCCAGCAGTGGGGGGGGCGACCGCAACACCTTC.

The rearrangement uses TRBV19 and TRBJ1-2; possible D gene TRBD1, 6 bases. CDR1 and CDR2 from the germline V gene are LNHDA and SQIVND (reference sequence). CDR3 size: 13 residues. Trimming took 3 bases from V and 6 from J, leaving 11 bases between them. CDR3 nucleotides: TGTGCCAGTAGTATTGGACAGATTAATGGCTACACCTTC. Residues: CASSIGQINGYTF.

The rearrangement links TRBV14 to TRBJ1-3; the D gene is possibly TRBD1 (6 bases). This CDR3 region has 17 residues. Trimming removed 2 bases at V and 2 bases at J, with 16 bases between. Germline V lookup: CDR1 SGHDN, CDR2 FVKESK. The CDR3 bases are TGTGCCAGCAGCCAACTTACCCTCAGGACAGCTGGAAACACCATATATTTT. Encoded protein: CASSQLTLRTAGNTIYF.

The rearrangement links TRBV19 to TRBJ2-7; TRBD2 might be the D (6 bases). Trimming took off 4 bases at V and 3 bases at J, with 16 bases between the two ends. Germline values: CDR1 LNHDA, CDR2 SQIVND (reference sequence). The CDR3 loop spans 15 amino acids. CDR3 DNA sequence: TGTGCCAGTAGTACCGATTCCAGCGGGCTCTACGAGCAGTACTTC. It codes for CASSTDSSGLYEQYF.

This rearrangement joins TRBV29-1 to TRBJ2-3; 8 bases are a match to TRBD1. CDR3 size: 15 residues. V lost 7 bases to trimming and J lost 1 base; unmatched junction nucleotides: 10. Germline CDR1 reads SQVTM; CDR2 reads ANQGSEA. The CDR3 bases are TGCAGCGCAATCGACAGGGGCCGGGGCACAGATACGCAGTATTTT. It is translated as CSAIDRGRGTDTQYF.

In DNA, the CDR3 is TGTGCCAGCAAGGGACAGGCGGGTACTGAAGCTTTCTTT. Translating gives CASKGQAGTEAFF. This rearrangement joins TRBV18 to TRBJ1-1, with 8 bases identical to TRBD1. Trimming at V came to 8 bases and at J to 5 bases, leaving 7 bases not matched to a gene. Germline V gives CDR1 KGHSH, CDR2 LQKENI. CDR3 length equals 13 residues.

V and J are TRBV3-1 (or the pseudogene TRBV3-2) and TRBJ1-2; TRBD1 matches 8 bases. Per the germline V gene, CDR1 is LGHDT and CDR2 is YNNKEL (reference sequence). V dropped 2 bases and J dropped 8; count of bases not matched to a gene: 4. The CDR3 sequence is 13 residues long. The CDR3 loop reads CASSQQGAKGYTF. The CDR3 nucleotides read TGTGCCAGCAGCCAACAGGGGGCTAAAGGCTACACCTTC.

V gene TRBV11-2 combines with J gene TRBJ2-7; D gene unclear. Germline CDR1 is SGHAT and CDR2 is FQNNGV. There are 13 residues in the CDR3. The V end lost 3 bases, the J end lost 5 bases, and 11 bases lay between the germline ends. The CDR3 DNA sequence: TGTGCCAGCAGCTTCTCAACTTACGACGAGCAGTACTTC. As protein: CASSFSTYDEQYF. The full variable domain, with the rest looked up from reference TRBV11-2 and TRBJ2-7, is EAGVAQSPRYKIIEKRQSVAFWCNPISGHATLYWYQQILGQGPKLLIQFQNNGVVDDSQLPKDRFSAERLKGVDSTLKIQPAKLEDSAVYLCASSFSTYDEQYFGPGTRLTVT.

The rearrangement uses TRBV19 and TRBJ1-1, with D unresolved. CDR3 length: 13 residues. Trimming pared 7 bases from V and 0 bases from J, leaving 9 bases between. CDR1 and CDR2 (germline): LNHDA, SQIVND (reference sequence). The CDR3: CASNREVNTEAFF. The CDR3 nucleotides read TGTGCCAGTAATAGGGAGGTGAACACTGAAGCTTTCTTT. Full variable domain (missing parts from reference TRBV19 and TRBJ1-1): DGGITQSPKYLFRKEGQNVTLSCEQNLNHDAMYWYRQDPGQGLRLIYYSQIVNDFQKGDIAEGYSVSREKKESFPLTVTSAQKNPTAFYLCASNREVNTEAFFGQGTRLTVV.